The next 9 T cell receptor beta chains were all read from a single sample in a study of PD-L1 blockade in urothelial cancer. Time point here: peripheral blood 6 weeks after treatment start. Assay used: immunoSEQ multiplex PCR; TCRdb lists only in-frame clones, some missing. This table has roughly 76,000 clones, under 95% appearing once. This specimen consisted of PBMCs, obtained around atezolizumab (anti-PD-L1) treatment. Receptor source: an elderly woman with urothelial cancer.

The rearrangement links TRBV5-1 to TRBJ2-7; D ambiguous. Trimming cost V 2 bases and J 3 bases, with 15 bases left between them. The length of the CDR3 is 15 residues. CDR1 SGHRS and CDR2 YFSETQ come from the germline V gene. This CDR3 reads CASSLLPSLLYEQYF. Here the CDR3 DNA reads TGCGCCAGCAGCTTACTACCCTCTCTCCTCTACGAGCAGTACTTC.

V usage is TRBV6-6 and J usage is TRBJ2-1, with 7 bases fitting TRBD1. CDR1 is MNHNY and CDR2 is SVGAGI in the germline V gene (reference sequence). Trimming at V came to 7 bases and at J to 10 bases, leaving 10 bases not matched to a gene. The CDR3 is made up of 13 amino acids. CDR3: CASTFGTAREQFF. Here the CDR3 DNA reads TGTGCCAGCACCTTCGGGACAGCTCGGGAGCAGTTCTTC.

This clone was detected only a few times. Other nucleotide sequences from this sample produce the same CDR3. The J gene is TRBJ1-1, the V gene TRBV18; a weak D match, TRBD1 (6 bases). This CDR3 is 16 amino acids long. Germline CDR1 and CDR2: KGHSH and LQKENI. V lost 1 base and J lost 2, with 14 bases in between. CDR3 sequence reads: CASSPQSGVRNTEAFF. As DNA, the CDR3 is TGTGCCAGCTCACCACAGTCAGGGGTGCGAAACACTGAAGCTTTCTTT. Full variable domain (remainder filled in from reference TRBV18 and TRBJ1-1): NAGVMQNPRHLVRRRGQEARLRCSPMKGHSHVYWYRQLPEEGLKFMVYLQKENIIDESGMPKERFSAEFPKEGPSILRIQQVVRGDSAAYFCASSPQSGVRNTEAFFGQGTRLTVV.

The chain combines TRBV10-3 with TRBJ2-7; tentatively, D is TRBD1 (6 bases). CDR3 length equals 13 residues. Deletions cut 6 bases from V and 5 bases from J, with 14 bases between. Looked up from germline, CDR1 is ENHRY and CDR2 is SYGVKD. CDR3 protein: CAISPRGLDEQYF. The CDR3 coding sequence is TGTGCCATCAGCCCCAGGGGTCTCGACGAGCAGTACTTC.

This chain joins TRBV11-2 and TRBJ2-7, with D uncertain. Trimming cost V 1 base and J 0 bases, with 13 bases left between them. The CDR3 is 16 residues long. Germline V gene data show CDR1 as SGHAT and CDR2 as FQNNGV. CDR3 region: CASSLVLSELSYEQYF. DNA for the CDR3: TGTGCCAGCAGCTTAGTGCTGTCGGAGCTCTCCTACGAGCAGTACTTC.

CDR3 nucleotide sequence: TGTGCCAGCAGTACCCAGGGGGTCGGGTACGAGCAGTACTTC. The encoded protein is CASSTQGVGYEQYF. The J gene is TRBJ2-7, the V gene TRBV2; 7 nucleotides match TRBD1. V shed 5 bases, J shed 4 bases, and the junction held 8 bases outside the gene matches. The CDR3 is made up of 14 amino acids. Germline V gene lookup returns CDR1 SNHLY and CDR2 FYNNEI.

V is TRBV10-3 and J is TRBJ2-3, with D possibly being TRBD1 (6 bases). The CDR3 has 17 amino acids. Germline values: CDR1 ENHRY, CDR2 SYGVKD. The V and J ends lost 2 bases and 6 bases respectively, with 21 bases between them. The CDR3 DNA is TGTGCCATCAGTGAGGAGTTAGGGGGACGCGGAGAGGATACGCAGTATTTT. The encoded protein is CAISEELGGRGEDTQYF.

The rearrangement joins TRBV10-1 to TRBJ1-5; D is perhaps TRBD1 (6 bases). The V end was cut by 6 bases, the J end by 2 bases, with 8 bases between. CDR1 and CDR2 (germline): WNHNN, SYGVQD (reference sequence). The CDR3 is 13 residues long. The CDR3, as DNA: TGCGCCAGCAGCAGACAGGGCAATCAGCCCCAGCATTTT. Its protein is CASSRQGNQPQHF.

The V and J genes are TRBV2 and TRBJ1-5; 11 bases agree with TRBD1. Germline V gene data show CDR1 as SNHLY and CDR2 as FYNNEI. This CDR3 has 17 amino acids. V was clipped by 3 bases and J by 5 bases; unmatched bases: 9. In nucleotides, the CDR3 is TGTGCCAGCAGTGACGGGACAGGGGGGCAAACCTATCAGCCCCAGCATTTT. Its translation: CASSDGTGGQTYQPQHF.